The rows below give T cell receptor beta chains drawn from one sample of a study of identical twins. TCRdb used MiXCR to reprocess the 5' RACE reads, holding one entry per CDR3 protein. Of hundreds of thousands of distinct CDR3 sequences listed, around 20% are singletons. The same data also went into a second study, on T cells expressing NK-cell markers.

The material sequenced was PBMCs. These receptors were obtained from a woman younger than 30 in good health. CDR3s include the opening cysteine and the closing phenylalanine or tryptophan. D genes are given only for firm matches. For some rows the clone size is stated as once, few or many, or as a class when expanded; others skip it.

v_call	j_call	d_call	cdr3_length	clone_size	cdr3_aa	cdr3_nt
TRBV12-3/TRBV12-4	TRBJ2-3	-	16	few	CASSDSRDLGAGTQYF	TGTGCCAGCAGCGACTCCCGGGACCTCGGTGCTGGTACGCAGTATTTT
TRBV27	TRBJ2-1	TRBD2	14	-	CASSSGGRAAEQFF	TGTGCCAGCAGTTCGGGCGGGAGGGCCGCTGAGCAGTTCTTC
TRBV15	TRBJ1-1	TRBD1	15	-	CATSRTSGGHTEAFF	TGTGCCACCAGCCGGACCTCAGGGGGGCACACTGAAGCTTTCTTT
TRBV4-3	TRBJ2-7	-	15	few	CASSQYRDGSYEQYF	TGCGCCAGCAGCCAATACCGGGACGGCTCCTACGAGCAGTACTTC
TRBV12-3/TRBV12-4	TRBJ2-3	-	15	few	CASSSEALVTDTQYF	TGTGCCAGCAGTTCTGAAGCGCTGGTGACAGATACGCAGTATTTT
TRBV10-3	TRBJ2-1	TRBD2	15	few	CAISDRLAGSDEQFF	TGTGCCATCAGTGACCGGCTAGCGGGATCCGATGAGCAGTTCTTC
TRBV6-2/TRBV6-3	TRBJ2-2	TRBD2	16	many	CASSFRLAGAAGELFF	TGTGCCAGCAGTTTTAGACTAGCGGGAGCTGCCGGGGAGCTGTTTTTT
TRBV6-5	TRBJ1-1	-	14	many	CASSSITGNTEAFF	TGTGCCAGCAGTTCGATTACAGGGAACACTGAAGCTTTCTTT
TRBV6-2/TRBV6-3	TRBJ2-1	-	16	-	CASSLWPMNTGNEQFF	TGTGCCAGCAGTCTATGGCCCATGAACACAGGGAATGAGCAGTTCTTC
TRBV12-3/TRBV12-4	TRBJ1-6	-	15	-	CASSLDWRGNSPLHF	TGTGCCAGCAGTTTAGATTGGCGGGGAAATTCACCCCTCCACTTT
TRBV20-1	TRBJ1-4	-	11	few	CSAGDLNKLFF	TGCAGTGCTGGAGACCTCAACAAACTGTTTTTT
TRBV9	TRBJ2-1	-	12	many	CASSPLTNEQFF	TGTGCCAGCAGCCCCTTAACCAATGAGCAGTTCTTC
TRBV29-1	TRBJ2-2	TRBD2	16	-	CSVGYSGSRGNGELFF	TGCAGCGTCGGTTATAGCGGGAGTCGGGGTAACGGGGAGCTGTTTTTT
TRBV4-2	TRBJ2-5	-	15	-	CASSPLGSFQETQYF	TGTGCCAGCAGCCCGTTAGGCAGCTTCCAAGAGACCCAGTACTTC
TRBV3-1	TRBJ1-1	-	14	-	CASSQELASVEAFF	TGTGCCAGCAGCCAAGAATTAGCATCGGTTGAAGCTTTCTTT
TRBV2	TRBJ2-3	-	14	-	CASSEALREISQYF	TGTGCCAGCAGTGAAGCGCTTAGGGAGATCTCGCAGTATTTT
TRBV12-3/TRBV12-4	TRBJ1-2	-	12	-	CASLGRGVGYTF	TGTGCCAGCCTTGGCAGGGGAGTTGGCTACACCTTC
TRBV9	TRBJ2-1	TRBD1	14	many	CASSRGQSYNEQFF	TGTGCCAGCAGCCGGGGACAGTCTTACAATGAGCAGTTCTTC
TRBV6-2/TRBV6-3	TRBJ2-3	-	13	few	CASALRRADTQYF	TGTGCCAGCGCTCTCCGGAGGGCAGATACGCAGTATTTT
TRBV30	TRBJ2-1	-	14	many	CAWSVHGLYNEQFF	TGTGCCTGGAGTGTACATGGACTATACAATGAGCAGTTCTTC
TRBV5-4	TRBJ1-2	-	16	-	CASSLPGSQANYGYTF	TGTGCCAGCAGCCTCCCCGGGTCCCAAGCTAACTATGGCTACACCTTC
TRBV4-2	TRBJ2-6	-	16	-	CASSQVSNSGANVLTF	TGTGCCAGCAGCCAAGTTTCAAACTCTGGGGCCAACGTCCTGACTTTC
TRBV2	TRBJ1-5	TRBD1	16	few	CASNLGQGAYNQPQHF	TGTGCCAGCAACCTGGGACAGGGGGCATACAATCAGCCCCAGCATTTT
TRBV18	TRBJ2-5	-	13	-	CASSPGLQESQYF	TGTGCCAGCTCACCGGGACTGCAAGAGAGCCAGTACTTC
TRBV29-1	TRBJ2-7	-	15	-	CSVEGLAGRSYEQYF	TGCAGCGTTGAAGGATTGGCAGGGCGCTCCTACGAGCAGTACTTC
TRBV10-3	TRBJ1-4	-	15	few	CAISAGEGTNEKLFF	TGTGCCATCAGTGCGGGGGAGGGAACTAATGAAAAACTGTTTTTT
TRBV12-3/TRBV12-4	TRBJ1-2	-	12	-	CASSFSAYGYTF	TGTGCCAGCAGTTTTTCGGCCTATGGCTACACCTTC
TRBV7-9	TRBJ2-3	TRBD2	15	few	CASSPGGGGRDTQYF	TGTGCCAGCAGCCCCGGGGGGGGCGGTAGAGATACGCAGTATTTT
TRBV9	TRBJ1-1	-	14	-	CASSHLEGNTEAFF	TGTGCCAGCAGCCATCTTGAAGGGAACACTGAAGCTTTCTTT
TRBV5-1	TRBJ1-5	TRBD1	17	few	CASSLNPSTGSDQPQHF	TGCGCCAGCAGCTTAAATCCATCGACAGGGAGCGATCAGCCCCAGCATTTT
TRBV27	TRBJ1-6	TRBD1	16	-	CASSSLTGATNSPLHF	TGTGCCAGCAGTTCCCTAACAGGGGCAACGAATTCACCCCTCCACTTT
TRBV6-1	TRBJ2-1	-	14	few	CASSEGPVWGEQFF	TGTGCCAGCAGTGAAGGACCCGTCTGGGGTGAGCAGTTCTTC
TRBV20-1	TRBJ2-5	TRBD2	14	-	CSASGGLGIETQYF	TGCAGTGCTTCCGGGGGGTTGGGTATTGAGACCCAGTACTTC
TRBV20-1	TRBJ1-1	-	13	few	CSARDTERGRAFF	TGCAGTGCTAGAGATACGGAACGCGGGCGAGCTTTCTTT
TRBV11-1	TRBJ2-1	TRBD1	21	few	CASSLEGRDSILRVIKNEQFF	TGTGCCAGCAGCTTAGAGGGCAGGGACAGCATTTTAAGGGTTATAAAAAATGAGCAGTTCTTC